The following is a T cell receptor beta chain sequence with its context. This clone was observed a few times. Its binding antigen is unknown. Base qualities are missing; no much larger clone stands one base away. The data were taken from a study of cytotoxic CD8 clonotypes in ibrutinib-treated CLL (dated by TCRdb to the early 2020s). In the study overall: The cohort was composed of under 12 relapsed/refractory and around 15 treatment-naive patients; IGHV unmutated status was identified in some 17 patients. An average of 255,043 productive templates and approximately 91,000 productive rearrangements was obtained per sample. Of the 90 or so participants in the trial, about two dozen had longitudinal samples available. Response samples were obtained after a median of about 13 months of treatment, with a range of about 6 to 40 months. Cryopreserved peripheral blood mononuclear cells were collected before treatment, at response, and at either disease progression or sustained remission. Partial responses were observed in about 25 patients and complete responses in 2; after a median follow-up of 68 months, remission was maintained in around 14 patients and progression was observed in about twelve.

A MiSeq instrument was used for deep resolution sequencing, which targeted depths ranging from 1 in 1 million up to 1 in 200,000 T cells, with coverage averaging 10x for each clonotype. TCR beta libraries were generated with the immunoSEQ hsTCRB Kit. As for how the authors treated the data: The data were analyzed with ImmunoSEQ Analyzer and ImmunoSEQ Data Assistant, and V, D and J gene assignments followed IMGT definitions. Clonality, which ranges from 0 to 1, was calculated by subtracting the normalized Shannon entropy of productive rearrangement frequencies from one. Only overrepresented clonotypes making up at least 0.05% of the repertoire of each patient were included in the public clonotype analysis. Roughly 13 repertoires from age-matched healthy donors, obtained from immuneACCESS, served as clonality controls. TCRdb mirrors the immuneACCESS table, restricted to in-frame sequences. Some clones are absent from its copies; in checked studies, under half trace to an unresolved V gene, and the reason for the others is unknown. V and J calls and clone size are as listed in that table; D and trimming were resolved from the DNA. Counted in this sample were around 33,000 clones; 49% of them appeared once. The ten biggest clones cover under 20% of the sample.

The CDR3 holds 14 amino acids from the cysteine to the phenylalanine. The DNA shown is the 42-base CDR3, in frame from base 1. As encoded in the germline V gene, CDR1 is MDHEN while CDR2 is SYDVKM. The junction shows trimming of 10 bases on V and 4 bases on J, and the gene matches do not reach 13 bases of it. Roughly 2 micrograms of genomic DNA were extracted from cryopreserved PBMCs for TCR beta library preparation. Longitudinal blood samples from CLL patients on ibrutinib monotherapy underwent high-throughput TCR beta sequencing. The patients took part in an open-label, single-center phase 2 trial of ibrutinib monotherapy. Beyond this particular receptor, the publication reports: Public clonotypes were rare and either contracted or stayed stable during treatment, and the rise in clonality at ibrutinib response reflected the expansion of private clonotypes. Clonality increased at ibrutinib response, stayed stable in sustained remission, and fell back toward baseline at progression. Baseline clonality exceeded that of age-matched healthy donors and correlated strongly with circulating CD8+ T-cell counts. Lymph node repertoires were not examined, and the timing of sampling was not matched between patients in sustained remission and those whose disease progressed.

The receptor comes from a human donor with chronic lymphocytic leukemia. Recombination joined TRBV28 with TRBJ2-7; 7 bases in the middle match TRBD1. This material consisted of PBMCs, taken before ibrutinib treatment. The CDR3 is CATRTTGVVYEQYF. The nucleotides read TGTGCCACCCGAACCACAGGGGTTGTTTACGAGCAGTACTTC.